These T cell receptor beta chains were read from a single sample in a study of human CD8 memory T cell subsets. TCRdb re-analysed the 5' RACE reads in MiXCR, keeping a single row per CDR3 protein. This sample carries around 8,200 distinct CDR3 sequences, under 5% of them seen once, and the ten largest clones take roughly 35%. The specimen sequenced was CD8+ T cells from PBMCs. These receptors were obtained from a human donor in good health. Each CDR3 is given with its conserved first and last residue. A D gene is named only where the DNA matches it firmly. Clone size, where shown, is once, few, many, or a class for clones that have expanded.

j_call d_call clone_size v_call cdr3_aa cdr3_nt
TRBJ1-1 . many TRBV12-3/TRBV12-4 CASSLVGTEAFF TGTGCCAGCAGCCTCGTGGGCACTGAAGCTTTCTTT
TRBJ2-7 . medium-sized TRBV28 CASRPLSRDEQYF TGTGCCAGCAGACCACTCAGCCGAGACGAGCAGTACTTC
TRBJ2-5 . many TRBV11-2 CASSTQETQYF TGTGCCAGCAGCACGCAAGAGACCCAGTACTTC
TRBJ1-5 . many TRBV27 CASSLRSFNQPQHF TGTGCCAGCAGTTTAAGAAGTTTCAATCAGCCCCAGCATTTT
TRBJ1-2 . . TRBV28 CATWKAVGTRYGYTF TGTGCCACATGGAAGGCCGTAGGAACCCGCTATGGCTACACCTTC
TRBJ2-2 . few TRBV7-6 CASSLTNTGELFF TGTGCCAGCAGCTTAACGAACACCGGGGAGCTGTTTTTT
TRBJ2-2 TRBD2 many TRBV29-1 CSVGEGEVNTGELFF TGCAGCGTTGGGGAGGGCGAGGTGAACACCGGGGAGCTGTTTTTT
TRBJ2-2 . many TRBV28 CASRSGTRDTGELFF TGTGCCAGCAGATCAGGAACAAGGGACACCGGGGAGCTGTTTTTT
TRBJ2-1 . . TRBV7-6 CASSLDPDINEQFF TGTGCCAGCAGCTTAGACCCGGACATCAATGAGCAGTTCTTC
TRBJ2-1 . many TRBV6-5 CASSYSGTEQFF TGTGCCAGCAGTTACTCAGGGACTGAGCAGTTCTTC
TRBJ2-7 . many TRBV20-1 CSATPAGLLREQYF TGCAGTGCCACGCCCGCGGGGCTTTTGCGCGAGCAGTACTTC
TRBJ2-3 TRBD1 few TRBV14 CASSVRDRVRDTQYF TGTGCCAGCAGCGTGCGGGACAGGGTCAGAGATACGCAGTATTTT
TRBJ2-7 TRBD1 medium-sized TRBV29-1 CSVEGGTAHEQYF TGCAGCGTTGAAGGTGGGACAGCCCACGAGCAGTACTTC
TRBJ2-2 . few TRBV6-5 CASSQNRGGLNTGELFF TGTGCCAGCAGCCAAAACCGTGGGGGCCTCAACACCGGGGAGCTGTTTTTT
TRBJ2-1 TRBD2 many TRBV24-1 CATSDFKTTSGGYNEQFF TGTGCCACCAGTGATTTTAAGACGACTAGCGGGGGTTACAATGAGCAGTTCTTC
TRBJ1-1 . medium-sized TRBV9 CASSVGGRSEAFF TGTGCCAGCTCCGTCGGGGGGAGATCTGAAGCTTTCTTT
TRBJ2-5 . . TRBV5-1 CASSLTGIFEGETQYF TGCGCCAGCAGCCTCACCGGGATATTTGAGGGGGAGACCCAGTACTTC
TRBJ2-7 . few TRBV5-4 CASSLSGVEQYF TGTGCCAGCAGCTTGTCCGGGGTCGAGCAGTACTTC
TRBJ2-7 TRBD2 few TRBV20-1 CSARGTSGRTYTYEQYF TGCAGTGCTAGGGGGACTAGCGGGAGGACCTATACCTACGAGCAGTACTTC
TRBJ2-2 TRBD1 many TRBV19 CASSLGQATGELFF TGTGCCAGTAGTCTCGGACAGGCCACCGGGGAGCTGTTTTTT
TRBJ2-3 TRBD2 many TRBV6-2/TRBV6-3 CASSETGLAGVFTDTQYF TGTGCCAGCAGTGAGACGGGACTAGCGGGGGTATTCACAGATACGCAGTATTTT
TRBJ2-1 . few TRBV28 CASSQGAVNPYNEQFF TGTGCCAGCAGTCAAGGGGCGGTAAACCCCTACAATGAGCAGTTCTTC
TRBJ2-7 . . TRBV28 CASRLSTGSSYEQYF TGTGCCAGCAGACTATCCACCGGGTCCTCCTACGAGCAGTACTTC
TRBJ2-5 TRBD2 many TRBV27 CASSLFPSGETQYF TGTGCCAGCAGTTTATTTCCTAGCGGAGAGACCCAGTACTTC
TRBJ1-5 . few TRBV19 CASSDNNQPQHF TGTGCCAGCAGCGACAATAATCAGCCCCAGCATTTT
TRBJ2-2 . many TRBV7-6 CASASYTGELFF TGTGCCAGCGCTTCGTACACCGGGGAGCTGTTTTTT
TRBJ2-3 . many TRBV6-1 CASSEAASGPDTQYF TGTGCCAGCAGTGAAGCGGCGTCCGGCCCAGATACGCAGTATTTT
TRBJ2-2 . many TRBV6-4 CASSDSAGAGELFF TGTGCCAGCAGTGACTCGGCAGGGGCCGGGGAGCTGTTTTTT
TRBJ1-5 TRBD1 many TRBV10-3 CAISESSMAGGEQPQHF TGTGCCATCAGTGAGTCTTCGATGGCAGGGGGAGAACAGCCCCAGCATTTT
TRBJ2-2 . many TRBV4-2 CASSQGSGDTGELFF TGTGCCAGCAGCCAAGGCTCTGGGGACACCGGGGAGCTGTTTTTT
TRBJ2-7 . few TRBV6-2/TRBV6-3 CASTTDKYVSYEQYF TGTGCCAGCACCACAGACAAGTATGTCTCCTACGAGCAGTACTTC